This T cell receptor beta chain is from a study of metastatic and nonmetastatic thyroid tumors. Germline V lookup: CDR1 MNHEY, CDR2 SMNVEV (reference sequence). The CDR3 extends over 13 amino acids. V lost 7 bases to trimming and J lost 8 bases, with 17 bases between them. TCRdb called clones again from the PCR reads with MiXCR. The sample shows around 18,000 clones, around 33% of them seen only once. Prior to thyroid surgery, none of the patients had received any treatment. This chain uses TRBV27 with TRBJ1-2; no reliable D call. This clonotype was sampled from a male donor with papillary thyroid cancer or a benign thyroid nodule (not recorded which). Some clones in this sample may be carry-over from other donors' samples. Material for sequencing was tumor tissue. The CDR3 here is CASIGAGNRGYTF. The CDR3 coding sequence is TGTGCCAGCATCGGAGCGGGTAATCGGGGCTACACCTTC.